The 19 T cell receptor beta chains below come from one sample, sequenced in a study of cytomegalovirus exposure and HLA in healthy donors. Researchers ran the PCR with 60 Vbeta and 13 Jbeta primers. Produced via immunoSEQ multiplex PCR; TCRdb's table is partial and in-frame only. This sample yields some 200,000 clones, of which just under 80% are seen a single time; about 3% belongs to the top ten. The sequenced sample was PBMCs. The receptors come from a female donor in good health and CMV-seronegative.

The J gene is TRBJ2-3, the V gene TRBV10-2; TRBD1 is a possible D gene (6 bases). In germline, CDR1 is WSHSY, CDR2 SAAADI. The CDR3 totals 14 residues. The V gene lost 4 bases and the J gene lost 1 base, with 9 bases spanning the gap. The chain's CDR3 is CASSAGAGTDTQYF. The DNA for the CDR3 is TGCGCCAGCAGTGCAGGGGCTGGCACAGATACGCAGTATTTT.

This clone was counted between two and nine times. The junction departs from germline at one end; a sequencing error may be responsible. The chain is built from TRBV6-1 and TRBJ1-5, with 7 bases identical to TRBD1. There are 14 residues in the CDR3. CDR1 is MNHNS, CDR2 SASEGT, per germline. DNA of the CDR3: TGTGCCAGCAGCGAAGGGACAGAAAATCAGCCCCAGCATTTT. This codes for CASSEGTENQPQHF.

The chain uses TRBV5-1 and TRBJ1-2; 9 bases line up with TRBD1. The CDR3 has 16 residues. Germline V gene sequence: CDR1 SGHRS, CDR2 YFSETQ. V lost 4 bases and J lost 0; bases outside the gene matches: 7. The CDR3 bases are TGCGCCAGCAGCGGGGGACAGGGCCCAGCTAACTATGGCTACACCTTC. Translating it yields CASSGGQGPANYGYTF.

The chain uses TRBV5-8 and TRBJ2-2, with TRBD1 matching over 9 bases. The CDR3 contains 15 residues. V lost 4 bases, J lost 3 bases, and 4 bases stayed unmatched. Germline CDR1 is SGHTS and CDR2 is YDEGEE. In DNA form, the CDR3 reads TGTGCCAGCAGCCCCGGACAGGGGCACACCGGGGAGCTGTTTTTT. This encodes CASSPGQGHTGELFF.

This clone was seen only a few times. J is TRBJ2-7 and V is TRBV12-5; D perhaps matches TRBD2 (6 bases). CDR1 and CDR2 (germline): LGHNT, FRNRAP. The CDR3 has 14 residues. Deletions cut 1 base from V and 4 bases from J, with 11 bases between. CDR3 in DNA: TGTGCTAGTGGTTTGGCGGGGGTCCGGTACGAGCAGTACTTC. The encoded protein is CASGLAGVRYEQYF.

This chain links TRBV5-1 with TRBJ2-5; 7 bases agree with TRBD2. The V segment lost 4 bases and the J segment 2 bases; nucleotides outside the gene matches: 8. Germline values: CDR1 SGHRS, CDR2 YFSETQ. The CDR3 is 15 residues long. For the CDR3, the DNA is TGCGCCAGCAGCCGGACGGGGGGACTACAAGAGACCCAGTACTTC. Amino acid sequence: CASSRTGGLQETQYF.

This chain connects TRBV19 to TRBJ2-3; 11 bases are a match to TRBD1. Germline CDR1 reads LNHDA; CDR2 reads SQIVND (reference sequence). The CDR3 consists of 14 residues. Trimming removed 5 bases from V and 5 bases from J; junction bases left unmatched: 3. The CDR3 coding sequence is TGTGCCAGTAGTGGACAGGGGGCTGGAGATACGCAGTATTTT. This codes for CASSGQGAGDTQYF.

CDR3 bases: TGTGCCAGCAGCCAAGTGCAGGGACAGGGGCCAGGGGATACGCAGTATTTT. As protein: CASSQVQGQGPGDTQYF. The chain has TRBV4-2 and TRBJ2-3, with TRBD1 identical over 10 bases. V lost 1 base, J lost 6 bases, and 10 bases stayed unmatched. The V gene's germline CDR1 is LGHNA and CDR2 YNFKEQ. CDR3 length: 17 amino acids.

V is TRBV2 and J is TRBJ1-1; possibly TRBD1 for D (5 bases). The CDR3 is 12 residues long. Trimming took off 4 bases at V and 6 bases at J, with 9 bases between the two ends. Germline values: CDR1 SNHLY, CDR2 FYNNEI. This CDR3 reads CASSGTSSEAFF. CDR3 nucleotide sequence: TGTGCCAGCAGTGGGACAAGCTCTGAAGCTTTCTTT.

The rearrangement joins TRBV23-1 to TRBJ1-1; 10 nucleotides line up with TRBD1. TRBV23-1 is given ORF status, its function remaining uncertain. The CDR3 covers 16 residues. The J segment lost 4 bases and the V segment lost 3 bases, leaving 8 bases of the junction unmatched. The chain's CDR3 is CASSHFGQGEGTEAFF. CDR3 bases: TGCGCCAGCAGTCATTTCGGACAGGGGGAAGGCACTGAAGCTTTCTTT.

The V call is TRBV2, the J call TRBJ1-2; a weak D match, TRBD1 (6 bases). This CDR3 spans 14 amino acids. The germline V and J ends were trimmed by 6 bases and 4 bases, with 15 bases remaining between them. Per germline, CDR1 SNHLY and CDR2 FYNNEI. The CDR3 DNA reads TGTGCCAGCAGAAGGACAGAAGGAAGCTATGGCTACACCTTC. Protein product: CASRRTEGSYGYTF.

This rearrangement joins TRBV15 to TRBJ2-2; 11 positions agree with TRBD1. J gave up 7 bases and V 5 bases, and 9 bases lay outside the gene matches. Germline CDR1 is LNHNV and CDR2 is YYDKDF (reference sequence). CDR3 length: 16 residues. This CDR3 is CATSPFRTGGSGELFF. The CDR3 nucleotides read TGTGCCACCAGCCCTTTTAGGACAGGGGGCAGCGGGGAGCTGTTTTTT. Full variable domain (outside the CDR3, taken from reference TRBV15 and TRBJ2-2): DAMVIQNPRYQVTQFGKPVTLSCSQTLNHNVMYWYQQKSSQAPKLLFHYYDKDFNNEADTPDNFQSRRPNTSFCFLDIRSPGLGDTAMYLCATSPFRTGGSGELFFGEGSRLTVL.

The chain joins TRBV7-6 to TRBJ1-1, with a weak D call TRBD1 (5 bases). The length of the CDR3 is 15 residues. Germline values: CDR1 SGHVS, CDR2 FNYEAQ. The ends were cut back, 4 bases at V and 7 bases at J, with 19 bases in the middle. CDR3 bases: TGTGCCAGCAGCTCTGCTGGGAGGGGAGGCGGTGAAGCTTTCTTT. This sequence encodes CASSSAGRGGGEAFF.

The chain employs TRBV2 and TRBJ2-3, with D perhaps TRBD1 (5 bases). Trimming took off 7 bases at V and 4 bases at J, with 9 bases between the two ends. Germline loops: CDR1 SNHLY, CDR2 FYNNEI. This CDR3 region has 12 residues. The CDR3 DNA follows: TGTGCCAGCAAAGACAGATCAGATACGCAGTATTTT. This gives the protein CASKDRSDTQYF.

Points on this clone: One junction end does not reproduce the germline sequence, and a read error may be involved. V gene TRBV7-9 combines with J gene TRBJ2-7; TRBD1 aligns across 7 bases. The CDR3 is 18 amino acids. Germline assignment: CDR1 SEHNR and CDR2 FQNEAQ (reference sequence). As DNA, the CDR3 is TGTTCCAGCAGCTCATCCTATAAAGTCGACAGGGACGAATACGAGCAGTACTTC. Translation: CSSSSSYKVDRDEYEQYF.

This chain links TRBV10-3 with TRBJ1-1; D is ambiguous. Trimming cost V 6 bases and J 1 base, with 9 bases left between them. The CDR3 is 13 residues long. Looked up from germline, CDR1 is ENHRY and CDR2 is SYGVKD. The CDR3 sequence is CAIRWGENTEAFF. CDR3 nucleotides: TGTGCCATCAGATGGGGAGAGAACACTGAAGCTTTCTTT.

This clone has a single count. V usage is TRBV11-3 and J usage is TRBJ1-2; D may be TRBD1 (5 bases). This CDR3 spans 13 amino acids. The germline CDR1 and CDR2 sequences are SGHNT and YENEEA. The germline V and J ends were trimmed by 5 bases and 8 bases, with 15 bases remaining between them. In DNA form, the CDR3 reads TGTGCCAGCAGCGCCGGGACTACTCGGGGCTACACCTTC. Encoded protein: CASSAGTTRGYTF.

The genes are TRBV5-1 and TRBJ2-7; D possibly corresponds to TRBD2 (6 bases). This CDR3 comprises 15 residues. The germline gives CDR1 SGHRS, CDR2 YFSETQ. Trimming took 3 bases from V and 2 from J, leaving 15 bases between them. The DNA for the CDR3 is TGCGCCAGCAGCTGGGCCCCGGGAGCTACCTACGAGCAGTACTTC. Translating it yields CASSWAPGATYEQYF.

CDR3 residues: CSGLQAYEQYF. The CDR3 bases are TGCAGTGGTCTACAGGCCTACGAGCAGTACTTC. The genes are TRBV20-1 and TRBJ2-5; D is possibly TRBD1 (5 bases). The J call may be incorrect, as the DNA end agrees better with TRBJ2-7. The germline gives CDR1 DFQATT, CDR2 SNEGSKA (reference sequence). The CDR3 spans 11 residues.